These 5 T cell receptor beta chains originate from one sample sequenced in a study of lymphopenia after photon versus proton radiotherapy (dated by TCRdb to the late 2010s). Libraries were prepared through the immunoSEQ multiplex PCR assay. TCRdb mirrors the immuneACCESS table, restricted to in-frame sequences. Some clones are absent from its copies; in checked studies, under half trace to an unresolved V gene, and the reason for the others is unknown. The sample table contains around 26,000 clones; only one count was recorded for about four fifths of them. Clones ranked in the top ten supply around 29% of the sample. Sample: peripheral blood, taken from a patient treated with photon-based radiotherapy. The source is a man aged 50-59 years with gastric cancer.

V usage is TRBV4-1 and J usage is TRBJ2-1; D might be TRBD2 (5 bases). Germline CDR1 MGHRA, CDR2 YSYEKL. CDR3 length: 15 residues. Trimming cost V 0 bases and J 5 bases, with 11 bases left between them. The CDR3 bases are TGCGCCAGCAGCCAAGAGTCCGGGATCAACAATGAGCAGTTCTTC. Translation: CASSQESGINNEQFF.

The chain has TRBV6-1 and TRBJ2-2; TRBD1 matches at 7 bases. Germline V CDR1 and CDR2: MNHNS, SASEGT. Trimming at V came to 3 bases and at J to 7 bases, leaving 2 bases not matched to a gene. The CDR3 has 13 amino acids. Here the CDR3 DNA reads TGTGCCAGCAGTGACGGGACAGTCGGGGAGCTGTTTTTT. Amino acid sequence: CASSDGTVGELFF.

With regard to this clone: The sample carries other DNA sequences with the same CDR3. The chain joins TRBV11-2 to TRBJ1-3, with D maybe TRBD1 (5 bases). The CDR3 runs to 15 residues. V lost 1 base, J lost 0 bases, and 7 bases lay in between. Germline CDR1 is SGHAT and CDR2 is FQNNGV. Here the CDR3 DNA reads TGTGCCAGCAGCTTAGGAGGGGTCTCTGGAAACACCATATATTTT. Translated: CASSLGGVSGNTIYF.

The sample holds a few counts of this clone. The chain has TRBV5-1 and TRBJ1-3; possibly TRBD1 for D (5 bases). Germline V gives CDR1 SGHRS, CDR2 YFSETQ. V was trimmed by 0 bases and J by 2 bases, leaving 15 bases between them. The CDR3 runs to 17 residues. As DNA, the CDR3 is TGCGCCAGCAGCTTGGCCCCCAGTCTGGGGGCTGGAAACACCATATATTTT. Amino acid sequence: CASSLAPSLGAGNTIYF.

This chain uses TRBV5-6 with TRBJ2-3; D assignment may be TRBD1 or TRBD2 (5 bases each). CDR1 and CDR2 from the germline V gene are SGHDT and YYEEEE. The V end was cut by 2 bases, the J end by 1 base, with 11 bases between. The CDR3 loop spans 15 amino acids. CDR3 nucleotides: TGTGCCAGCAGCTTTGGGGGTCGCGGCACAGATACGCAGTATTTT. Protein: CASSFGGRGTDTQYF.